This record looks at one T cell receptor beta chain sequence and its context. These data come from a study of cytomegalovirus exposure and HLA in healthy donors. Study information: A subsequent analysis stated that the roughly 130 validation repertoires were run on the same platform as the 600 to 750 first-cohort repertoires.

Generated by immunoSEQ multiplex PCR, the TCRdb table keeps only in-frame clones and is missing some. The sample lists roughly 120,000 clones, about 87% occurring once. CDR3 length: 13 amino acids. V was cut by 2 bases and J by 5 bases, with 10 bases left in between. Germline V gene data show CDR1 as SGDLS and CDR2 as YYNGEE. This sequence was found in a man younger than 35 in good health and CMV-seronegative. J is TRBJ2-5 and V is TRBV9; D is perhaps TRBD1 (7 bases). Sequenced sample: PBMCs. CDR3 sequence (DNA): TGTGCCAGCAGCGTCTCAGGGGGGGAGACCCAGTACTTC. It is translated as CASSVSGGETQYF.